Listed here are 18 T cell receptor delta chains from one sample, sequenced in a study of gamma-delta T cells after stem cell transplantation. TCRdb processed the RT-PCR reads again with the CATT caller. The sample contains some 3,000 delta-chain clones, just over 3% of which appear only once. The specimen sequenced was gamma-delta T cells. The receptor set was obtained from a human donor. It is not recorded whose cells these are; they may come from a transplant donor.

This clone was detected a few times. A far larger clone lies a single base away; this is likely a read error. The sample has other DNA sequences that encode this CDR3 too. J is TRDJ1 and V is TRDV2, with TRDD3 identical over 9 bases. Trimming at V came to 3 bases and at J to 3 bases, leaving 16 bases not matched to a gene. This CDR3 spans 18 amino acids. CDR1 is GEAIGNYY and CDR2 is EKD in the germline V gene. CDR3 sequence (DNA): TGTGCCTGTGACCCTCTCTTGACGGGGGATACACGGGCCGATAAACTCATCTTT. Amino acid sequence: CACDPLLTGDTRADKLIF.

Note on this clone: Only one base separates this from a far larger clonotype, so it likely reflects a read error. This specimen includes other DNA sequences encoding the same CDR3. The chain recombines TRDV2 with TRDJ1; TRDD3 matches 11 bases. V lost 3 bases and J lost 3; bases outside the gene matches: 5. The CDR3 spans 15 residues. Germline loops: CDR1 GEAIGNYY, CDR2 EKD. The CDR3 loop reads CACDGVGDTADKLIF. Here the CDR3 DNA reads TGTGCCTGTGACGGGGTGGGGGATACGGCCGATAAACTCATCTTT.

Note on this clone: This probably arose from a read error, given a far larger clone one base away. The sample has other DNA sequences that encode this CDR3 too. The chain links TRDV2 to TRDJ1; TRDD3 is a possible D gene (5 bases). The length of the CDR3 is 15 residues. Germline assignment: CDR1 GEAIGNYY and CDR2 EKD. The CDR3 is CACDTLGLHTDKLIF. CDR3 DNA sequence: TGTGCCTGCGACACCCTGGGTCTCCACACCGATAAACTCATCTTT.

This clone was seen a few times. V is TRDV1 and J is TRDJ1; 11 nucleotides match TRDD3. The V segment lost 5 bases and the J segment 0 bases; nucleotides outside the gene matches: 17. The CDR3 has 20 amino acids. Germline values: CDR1 TSWWSYY, CDR2 QGS. This CDR3 is CALGPVVPGLGDNYTDKLIF. The CDR3, as DNA: TGTGCTCTTGGGCCCGTGGTGCCAGGACTGGGGGATAACTACACCGATAAACTCATCTTT.

Comments on this clone: TCRdb assigns this DNA the protein of a much larger clone, which departs from its translation at residue 5; this likely reflects a read error, and the protein shown comes from translating the DNA. The chain joins TRDV2 to TRDJ1; 9 bases line up with TRDD3. CDR1 and CDR2 from the germline V gene are GEAIGNYY and EKD. V gave up 2 bases and J gave up 1 base; unmatched junction bases: 10. The CDR3 has 17 residues. The CDR3 DNA reads as TGTGCCTGTGACAGGCTGGGGGATTCTGTAGGCACCGATAAACTCATCTTT. It translates to CACDRLGDSVGTDKLIF.

This clone was seen a handful of times. The protein in TCRdb stems from a much larger clone and differs at residue 5 from this DNA's translation, likely a read error; here the protein is translated from the DNA. The chain couples TRDV2 to TRDJ1; 12 nucleotides agree with TRDD3. The germline CDR1 and CDR2 sequences are GEAIGNYY and EKD. The CDR3 covers 18 residues. The J segment lost 9 bases and the V segment lost 0 bases, leaving 16 bases of the junction unmatched. The CDR3 protein is CACDTVQGLSGGYAELIF. CDR3 DNA sequence: TGTGCCTGTGACACCGTCCAGGGCCTTTCTGGGGGATACGCCGAACTCATCTTT.

Within the sample, this clone is medium-sized. The chain recombines TRDV1 with TRDJ1; TRDD3 is a possible D gene (6 bases). Trimming removed 1 base from V and 2 bases from J, with 17 bases in between. The CDR3 sequence is 17 residues long. The germline gives CDR1 TSWWSYY, CDR2 QGS. This chain's CDR3 is CALGEPTLMGATDKLIF. The CDR3 DNA sequence: TGTGCTCTTGGGGAACCTACGTTGATGGGGGCAACCGATAAACTCATCTTT.

This clone came up a few times. TCRdb's protein, taken from a much larger clone, differs from this DNA's translation at residue 5, likely owing to a read error; the protein displayed comes from the DNA. The chain couples TRDV2 to TRDJ1; TRDD3 agrees at 9 bases. The CDR3 loop spans 15 amino acids. Germline V CDR1 and CDR2: GEAIGNYY, EKD. Trimming removed 3 bases from V and 0 bases from J; junction bases left unmatched: 4. The DNA of the CDR3 is TGTGCCTGTGACCTACTGGGGGAAGACACCGATAAACTCATCTTT. As protein: CACDLLGEDTDKLIF.

As regards this clone: This could be a read error, since a much larger clone is one nucleotide away. Other nucleotide sequences from this sample produce the same CDR3. This chain uses TRDV2 with TRDJ3; D might be TRDD2 or TRDD3, each matching 5 bases. The CDR3 has 22 residues. Germline CDR1 GEAIGNYY, CDR2 EKD. V gave up 7 bases and J gave up 5 bases, with 35 bases separating them. The CDR3 spells CACDPILPPEIPPSRDTRQMFF. The CDR3 DNA reads TGTGCCTGCGACCCAATCCTGCCACCAGAGATACCCCCTTCAAGGGACACCCGACAGATGTTTTTC.

A word on this clone: The TCRdb protein comes from a much larger clone and disagrees with this DNA's translation at residue 4, likely due to a read error; the protein given here is derived from the DNA. The V gene is TRDV2, the J gene TRDJ1; 12 positions agree with TRDD3. Germline CDR1 is GEAIGNYY and CDR2 is EKD. This CDR3 contains 18 residues. The CDR3 sequence: CACGTLRTGGYLSDKLIF. CDR3 bases: TGTGCCTGTGGCACCCTACGTACTGGGGGATACCTTTCCGATAAACTCATCTTT.

This clone appeared a few times. A far larger clone is one nucleotide away, so this likely arose from a read error. This sequence joins TRDV2 and TRDJ1, with 7 nucleotides matching TRDD3. CDR3 length equals 23 residues. Germline V gives CDR1 GEAIGNYY, CDR2 EKD. The CDR3 region has the DNA TGTGCCCGTGACACCCTCCGGTCGTCTATCCCCAGTACTGGGGATTCAGGTCCCGATAAACTCATCTTT. Translation gives CARDTLRSSIPSTGDSGPDKLIF.

This clone was seen a few times. A far larger clone is off by one base, so a read error is likely. The genes are TRDV2 and TRDJ1, with D possibly being TRDD3 (5 bases). CDR3 length: 15 residues. The germline CDR1 and CDR2 sequences are GEAIGNYY and EKD. The CDR3 DNA reads TGTGCCTGTGGCACCCTGGGTCTCCACACCGATAAACTCATCTTT. Translated: CACGTLGLHTDKLIF.

This clone is deemed medium-sized (0.01 to 0.1%). A far larger clone is one nucleotide away, so this likely arose from a read error. Other DNA sequences of this sample code for an identical CDR3. For the CDR3, the DNA is TGTGCCTGTGACACCGAGCTCACTGATAAACTCATCTTT. This encodes CACDTELTDKLIF. The V and J genes are TRDV2 and TRDJ1; D gene unclear. The CDR3 sequence is 13 residues long. V was pared by 0 bases and J by 5 bases, with 9 bases between. Germline V gene data show CDR1 as GEAIGNYY and CDR2 as EKD.

This clone was observed a handful of times. The chain is built from TRDV2 and TRDJ1, with 13 nucleotides matching TRDD3. There are 20 residues in the CDR3. Germline-derived CDR1 and CDR2 are GEAIGNYY and EKD. The junction had 12 bases not matched to a gene; V was cut back by 0 bases and J by 0 bases. Here the CDR3 DNA reads TGTGCCTGTGACACCGTGGGGGTACTGGGGGATACGGAGTACACCGATAAACTCATCTTT. Protein: CACDTVGVLGDTEYTDKLIF.

In its sample, this clone was seen a few times. The mismatch at residue 12 between this DNA's translation and the TCRdb protein of a much larger clone likely reflects a read error; the protein shown is translated from the DNA. The V gene is TRDV2, the J gene TRDJ1; TRDD3 aligns across 11 bases. CDR3 length equals 16 residues. Germline V lookup: CDR1 GEAIGNYY, CDR2 EKD. This chain's CDR3 is CACDTMGDTETGKLIF. In DNA, the CDR3 is TGTGCCTGTGACACGATGGGGGATACGGAGACCGGTAAACTCATCTTT.

In this sample, this clone turned up a few times. The translation of this DNA and the TCRdb protein of a much larger clone differ at residue 10, probably owing to a read error; the protein shown here is translated from the DNA. This chain connects TRDV3 to TRDJ1, with TRDD3 matching over 9 bases. Germline V CDR1 and CDR2: TVYSNPD, GDNSRS (reference sequence). Trimming at V came to 3 bases and at J to 1 base, leaving 12 bases not matched to a gene. The CDR3 contains 16 residues. The CDR3 here is CAFPLTGGTCTDKLIF. The CDR3 nucleotides are TGTGCCTTCCCGCTTACTGGGGGAACGTGCACCGATAAACTCATCTTT.

This clone showed up just a few times. The rearrangement uses TRDV2 and TRDJ1, with TRDD3 matching over 12 bases. The CDR3 consists of 17 residues. Germline lookup yields CDR1 GEAIGNYY and CDR2 EKD. Trimming took 1 base from V and 3 from J; bases not matched to a gene: 8. CDR3 coding DNA: TGTGCCTGTGACACTGTTCTGGGGGATACGCGGGCCGATAAACTCATCTTT. Protein product: CACDTVLGDTRADKLIF.

The sample holds a few counts of this clone. This DNA translates differently at residue 3 from the TCRdb protein, which is that of a much larger clone; a read error is likely, and the protein shown is the DNA's own translation. The chain carries TRDV2 and TRDJ1; D ambiguous. CDR3 length: 18 amino acids. Germline V gene sequence: CDR1 GEAIGNYY, CDR2 EKD. DNA for the CDR3: TGTGCCCGTGACTCATTAAGCACGGGGTCCCCGTACACCGATAAACTCATCTTT. This translates into CARDSLSTGSPYTDKLIF.